The 9 T cell receptor beta chains below come from one sample, sequenced in a study of shared clonotypes between healthy human individuals. The table came from immunoSEQ multiplex PCR; TCRdb's copy has only in-frame clones and leaves some out. Of roughly 1 million clones in the sample, around 74% were seen once. The sequenced sample consisted of memory CD4+ T cells sorted from blood. Stated subset: CD45RA-negative fraction. Receptors were obtained from a man in his late teens or twenties in good health.

The J gene is TRBJ1-2, the V gene TRBV30; a weak D match, TRBD1 (5 bases). This CDR3 is built from 13 residues. Germline values: CDR1 GTSNPN, CDR2 SVGIG (reference sequence). V lost 8 bases and J lost 6, with 19 bases in between. CDR3 bases: TGTGCCATTATTTTTACAGGCTTCCATGGCTACACCTTC. Translating it yields CAIIFTGFHGYTF. The whole variable domain, remainder taken from reference TRBV30 and TRBJ1-2, is SQTIHQWPATLVQPVGSPLSLECTVEGTSNPNLYWYRQAAGRGLQLLFYSVGIGQISSEVPQNLSASRPQDRQFILSSKKLLLSDSGFYLCAIIFTGFHGYTFGSGTRLTVV.

V is TRBV10-3 and J is TRBJ1-1; 7 bases align to TRBD1. The CDR3 spans 13 residues. CDR1 ENHRY and CDR2 SYGVKD come from the germline V gene. With 9 bases clipped from V and 10 bases from J, the junction kept 14 bases outside the gene matches. CDR3 DNA: TGTGCCATAGGCCCGGGGGTAGGGGGCGCAGCTTTCTTT. This encodes CAIGPGVGGAAFF.

The chain uses TRBV7-8 and TRBJ1-2; D possibly corresponds to TRBD1 (5 bases). CDR1 SGHVS and CDR2 FQNEAQ come from the germline V gene. The length of the CDR3 is 16 residues. Trimming pared 5 bases from V and 3 bases from J, leaving 19 bases between. The CDR3 is CASSQQAPGFYYGYTF. The CDR3 coding sequence is TGTGCCAGCAGCCAACAGGCCCCAGGGTTCTACTATGGCTACACCTTC.

This clone was seen a handful of times. The chain has TRBV10-3 and TRBJ1-1; D call uncertain. V lost 7 bases, J lost 1 base, and 13 bases lay in between. CDR3 length equals 14 residues. Germline V gene data show CDR1 as ENHRY and CDR2 as SYGVKD. CDR3 in amino acids: CAITAGLQNTEAFF. For the CDR3, the DNA is TGTGCCATCACGGCAGGACTTCAGAACACTGAAGCTTTCTTT.

V is TRBV6-1 and J is TRBJ1-1; D unresolved. Between the trimmed V and J ends, which lost 6 bases and 10 bases, there was a span of 15 bases. Germline V gives CDR1 MNHNS, CDR2 SASEGT. The CDR3 covers 12 residues. The CDR3 here is CASRPGVGGAFF. CDR3 DNA: TGTGCCAGCAGGCCCGGGGTGGGAGGAGCTTTCTTT.

The chain employs TRBV19 and TRBJ2-7, with 7 bases aligning to TRBD1. After removal of 4 bases from V and 2 bases from J, the junction contained 5 bases not matched to a gene. Germline CDR1 reads LNHDA; CDR2 reads SQIVND (reference sequence). This CDR3 is built from 14 residues. The CDR3 sequence: CASSNRGVPYEQYF. The CDR3 nucleotides read TGTGCCAGTAGTAACAGGGGTGTCCCCTACGAGCAGTACTTC.

This clone has a single count. The chain's CDR3 is CASRVGGNTGELFF. CDR3 DNA: TGTGCCAGCAGGGTAGGGGGGAACACCGGGGAGCTGTTTTTT. The V gene is TRBV25-1, the J gene TRBJ2-2; tentatively, D is TRBD1 (6 bases). The germline gives CDR1 MGHDK, CDR2 SYGVNS. The CDR3 contains 14 residues. V gave up 6 bases and J gave up 1 base, with 9 bases separating them.

V usage is TRBV2 and J usage is TRBJ2-2, with 7 bases fitting TRBD1. The CDR3 is made up of 15 amino acids. With V trimmed by 7 bases and J by 1 base, 6 bases remained unmatched. Germline-derived CDR1 and CDR2 are SNHLY and FYNNEI. DNA for the CDR3: TGTGCCAGCACCTCGACAGGGAAGAACACCGGGGAGCTGTTTTTT. Protein sequence: CASTSTGKNTGELFF.

V usage is TRBV7-9 and J usage is TRBJ2-7, with 14 bases fitting TRBD2. This CDR3 spans 16 amino acids. In germline, CDR1 is SEHNR, CDR2 FQNEAQ (reference sequence). Trimming cost V 1 base and J 3 bases; bases outside gene matches: 2. For the CDR3, the DNA is TGTGCCAGCAGCTTAGGGACTAGCGGGGGGTACTACGAGCAGTACTTC. This codes for CASSLGTSGGYYEQYF.